This is a list of T cell receptor beta chains from one sample in a study of blood T cells in healthy people across ages. A single record per CDR3 protein comes from TCRdb applying MiXCR to the 5' RACE reads. The table records 700,000 or so distinct CDR3 sequences, about 20% of them present only once. The sequencing input was blood. The receptors originated from a man in his 70s in good health. The CDR3 runs from the conserved cysteine through the conserved F or W. The order of the fields is D gene, J gene, V gene, clone size, CDR3 protein, CDR3 DNA. D genes are given only for firm matches. The size entry is marked missing in some rows and otherwise reads once, few, many or a size class.

TRBD2	TRBJ2-7	TRBV2	few	CASRTSPYEQYF	TGTGCCAGCAGGACTAGCCCATACGAGCAGTACTTC
TRBD2	TRBJ2-4	TRBV7-2	-	CASTLNPGTSGTNIQYF	TGTGCCAGCACCCTTAACCCCGGGACTAGCGGTACAAACATTCAGTACTTC
-	TRBJ2-1	TRBV6-2/TRBV6-3	few	CASRPFNRAEQFF	TGTGCCAGCAGGCCGTTTAATAGGGCGGAGCAGTTCTTC
-	TRBJ1-2	TRBV9	-	CASSVAVGADGYTF	TGTGCCAGCAGCGTAGCTGTAGGGGCGGATGGCTACACCTTC
-	TRBJ2-2	TRBV5-1	-	CASSTNQNTGELFF	TGCGCCAGCAGCACTAATCAGAACACCGGGGAGCTGTTTTTT
-	TRBJ2-3	TRBV28	-	CASTVGLSPTDTQYF	TGTGCCAGCACCGTCGGGCTTTCACCCACAGATACGCAGTATTTT
TRBD1	TRBJ2-7	TRBV10-3	few	CASKPGQGTAFSYEQYF	TGTGCCTCCAAACCGGGACAGGGGACAGCTTTCTCCTACGAGCAGTACTTC
TRBD1	TRBJ1-4	TRBV12-3/TRBV12-4	-	CTSRDRGPTNEKLFF	TGTACCAGCCGGGACAGGGGTCCAACTAATGAAAAACTGTTTTTT
-	TRBJ2-3	TRBV6-2/TRBV6-3	-	CASSYRGDADTQYF	TGTGCCAGCAGTTACAGGGGGGACGCAGATACGCAGTATTTT
TRBD1	TRBJ1-1	TRBV18	few	CASSRTGANTEAFF	TGTGCCAGCTCACGGACAGGGGCGAACACTGAAGCTTTCTTT
-	TRBJ2-7	TRBV12-3/TRBV12-4	-	CASSQLSRQYF	TGTGCCAGCAGCCAGCTCTCAAGGCAGTACTTC
TRBD1	TRBJ2-7	TRBV6-1	few	CASKTGTGNLYEQYF	TGTGCCAGCAAAACCGGGACAGGTAACCTCTACGAGCAGTACTTC
-	TRBJ2-5	TRBV5-1	few	CASSLAGPLRETQYF	TGCGCCAGCAGTTTGGCGGGACCCCTGAGAGAGACCCAGTACTTC
-	TRBJ2-1	TRBV10-3	few	CAIRVGTDNEQFF	TGTGCCATCAGGGTGGGAACCGACAATGAGCAGTTCTTC
-	TRBJ2-5	TRBV12-3/TRBV12-4	many	CASGRRGEQETQYF	TGTGCCAGCGGGCGGCGGGGCGAACAAGAGACCCAGTACTTC
-	TRBJ2-7	TRBV12-3/TRBV12-4	-	CASSKALPYEQYF	TGTGCCAGCTCAAAAGCCCTCCCGTACGAGCAGTACTTC
-	TRBJ1-1	TRBV7-2	few	CASSFTGIVTEAFF	TGTGCCAGCAGCTTTACAGGGATAGTCACTGAAGCTTTCTTT
-	TRBJ1-1	TRBV6-4	-	CASRFHSNTEAFF	TGTGCCAGCAGATTCCACTCGAACACTGAAGCTTTCTTT
TRBD2	TRBJ2-1	TRBV5-1	-	CASSLERGLAGHNEQFF	TGCGCCAGCAGCTTGGAACGTGGGCTAGCGGGGCACAATGAGCAGTTCTTC
-	TRBJ1-2	TRBV9	many	CASSVTQGGYTF	TGTGCCAGCAGCGTGACCCAGGGGGGCTACACCTTC
-	TRBJ2-1	TRBV7-3	few	CASSSRLDGNEQFF	TGTGCCAGCAGCTCACGACTAGATGGCAATGAGCAGTTCTTC
-	TRBJ1-5	TRBV6-1	few	CASSEAYGGPWQPQHF	TGTGCCAGCAGTGAAGCTTACGGCGGACCCTGGCAGCCCCAGCATTTT
-	TRBJ2-3	TRBV5-1	-	CASRRDFPPTDTQYF	TGCGCCAGCAGGCGGGACTTCCCTCCCACAGATACGCAGTATTTT
-	TRBJ1-4	TRBV5-1	-	CASSLDGEATNEKLFF	TGCGCCAGCAGCTTGGATGGGGAAGCAACTAATGAAAAACTGTTTTTT
-	TRBJ2-1	TRBV14	few	CASSQDWGLAGSNEQFF	TGTGCCAGCAGCCAAGATTGGGGGCTAGCAGGGAGCAATGAGCAGTTCTTC
-	TRBJ1-4	TRBV20-1	many	CSARWSRDEKLFF	TGCAGTGCTAGATGGTCCAGGGATGAAAAACTGTTTTTT
TRBD1	TRBJ2-1	TRBV7-8	many	CASSLGDSPYNEQFF	TGTGCCAGCAGCTTAGGGGACAGCCCCTACAATGAGCAGTTCTTC
-	TRBJ2-1	TRBV2	-	CASVRTRGRNEQFF	TGTGCCTCCGTCAGGACAAGGGGAAGGAATGAGCAGTTCTTC
TRBD1	TRBJ1-5	TRBV2	few	CASSGPGTGSNQPQHF	TGTGCCAGCAGTGGACCCGGGACAGGGAGCAATCAGCCCCAGCATTTT
-	TRBJ1-1	TRBV7-2	few	CASGNTEAFF	TGTGCCAGCGGGAACACTGAAGCTTTCTTT
TRBD2	TRBJ2-5	TRBV24-1	-	CATSDGGVRQETQYF	TGTGCCACCAGTGATGGGGGGGTCCGACAAGAGACCCAGTACTTC
-	TRBJ1-2	TRBV5-8	-	CASSLLGDNLYGYTF	TGTGCCAGCAGTCTCCTGGGGGACAACCTCTATGGCTACACCTTC
-	TRBJ2-7	TRBV12-3/TRBV12-4	many	CASSYRPGSYEQYF	TGTGCCAGCAGTTACCGGCCAGGTTCCTACGAGCAGTACTTC
-	TRBJ2-1	TRBV27	few	CASLGTSKQFF	TGTGCCAGTCTCGGGACAAGCAAGCAGTTCTTC
-	TRBJ1-5	TRBV5-1	-	CASSATGREEPQHF	TGCGCCAGCAGCGCCACAGGGAGAGAGGAGCCCCAGCATTTT
TRBD2	TRBJ2-1	TRBV7-2	-	CASSRGTSANEQFF	TGTGCCAGCAGCCGGGGGACTAGCGCCAATGAGCAGTTCTTC
-	TRBJ1-1	TRBV5-1	few	CASSRYSGTENTEAFF	TGCGCCAGCAGCAGATACTCCGGGACGGAGAACACTGAAGCTTTCTTT
-	TRBJ2-6	TRBV5-1	-	CASSLATAQTLGANVLTF	TGCGCCAGCAGCTTGGCGACAGCCCAAACTCTTGGGGCCAACGTCCTGACTTTC
-	TRBJ2-3	TRBV5-1	many	CASSSGPSTDTQYF	TGTGCCAGCAGTTCGGGACCTAGCACAGATACGCAGTATTTT
-	TRBJ1-1	TRBV20-1	-	CSARYGSYFGNTEAFF	TGCAGTGCTAGGTACGGGTCCTACTTTGGGAACACTGAAGCTTTCTTT
-	TRBJ1-4	TRBV12-3/TRBV12-4	-	CASSPGAAREKLFF	TGTGCCAGCAGTCCGGGCGCCGCGAGAGAAAAACTGTTTTTT
-	TRBJ2-3	TRBV20-1	-	CSARDQKGRKDTQYF	TGCAGTGCTAGAGATCAGAAGGGTCGGAAAGATACGCAGTATTTT
-	TRBJ1-4	TRBV2	few	CASSPVQVFSEKLFF	TGTGCCAGCAGTCCTGTACAGGTTTTTAGTGAAAAACTGTTTTTT
-	TRBJ2-1	TRBV12-3/TRBV12-4	-	CASWEFRDNEQFF	TGTGCCAGCTGGGAGTTTCGGGACAATGAGCAGTTCTTC
-	TRBJ1-6	TRBV5-1	-	CASSFLERDSPLHF	TGCGCCAGCAGCTTCCTAGAACGGGATTCACCCCTCCACTTT
-	TRBJ2-3	TRBV14	-	CASSQFVQSADTQYF	TGTGCCAGCAGCCAATTTGTCCAGTCCGCAGATACGCAGTATTTT
-	TRBJ2-5	TRBV18	-	CASSPSRGQETQYF	TGTGCCAGCTCACCTTCCCGGGGCCAAGAGACCCAGTACTTC
TRBD2	TRBJ2-3	TRBV4-3	-	CASSQLLAGGSDTQYF	TGCGCCAGCAGCCAGTTACTAGCGGGAGGTTCGGATACGCAGTATTTT
-	TRBJ2-1	TRBV29-1	few	CSVSIQGNNEQFF	TGCAGCGTTTCTATCCAGGGGAACAATGAGCAGTTCTTC
-	TRBJ1-4	TRBV7-8	-	CASSQDSYEKLFF	TGTGCCAGCAGCCAGGACAGTTACGAAAAACTGTTTTTT
-	TRBJ2-7	TRBV10-1	-	CASSESGEPDEQYF	TGCGCCAGCAGTGAGTCGGGGGAACCCGACGAGCAGTACTTC
-	TRBJ1-4	TRBV20-1	-	CSARIGDEKLFF	TGCAGTGCTAGAATCGGGGACGAAAAACTGTTTTTT
-	TRBJ1-4	TRBV30	-	CAWSLTGTGANNEKLFF	TGTGCCTGGAGTCTTACCGGGACGGGGGCTAATAATGAAAAACTGTTTTTT
-	TRBJ1-2	TRBV29-1	many	CSVQGRDGYTF	TGCAGCGTACAGGGAAGGGATGGCTACACCTTC
-	TRBJ1-2	TRBV12-3/TRBV12-4	-	CANLLRGGGYTF	TGTGCCAACCTGTTAAGGGGGGGCGGCTACACCTTC